These T cell receptor beta chains were read from a single sample in a study of T-cell memory formation after mild COVID-19. TCRdb reanalysed the 5' RACE reads using MiXCR and keeps one entry per CDR3 protein. The sample includes 200,000 or so distinct CDR3 sequences, approximately 16% of them seen just once. Sequenced: PBMCs or a T cell subset sorted from them (not recorded which). The receptor set was obtained from an adult woman who had mild COVID-19 (a few samples of this study predate the infection). Cell type and time point are not known. CDR3s include the opening cysteine and the closing phenylalanine or tryptophan. The D gene is left open where the match is weak. Clone size is given for some rows only: seen once, a few or many times, or a class if the clone is expanded.

CDR3,V,size,D,J,length
CASRPGGGNEQFF,TRBV27,-,TRBD2,TRBJ2-1,13
CASSPMRGKYNEQFF,TRBV18,-,TRBD2,TRBJ2-1,15
CASSRASGTGDFF,TRBV6-5,few,TRBD1,TRBJ2-1,13
CASSQAAANSPLHF,TRBV3-1,-,-,TRBJ1-6,14
CASSPSGEAGTEAFF,TRBV5-1,-,-,TRBJ1-1,15
CASSQGTGTAGETQYF,TRBV3-1,-,TRBD1,TRBJ2-5,16
CASTGQGAINTGELFF,TRBV5-1,-,TRBD1,TRBJ2-2,16
CASSPLAGVDTGELFF,TRBV4-2,few,TRBD2,TRBJ2-2,16
CASRLGNTEAFF,TRBV5-1,few,-,TRBJ1-1,12
CASSPGRWMPEAFF,TRBV12-3/TRBV12-4,few,-,TRBJ1-1,14
CASSRRDGVYEQYF,TRBV27,few,-,TRBJ2-7,14
CASSLNVAGGTGELFF,TRBV7-3,few,TRBD2,TRBJ2-2,16
CASIHSGATYNEQFF,TRBV3-1,-,TRBD2,TRBJ2-1,15
CASSVGGNLNTGELFF,TRBV9,-,-,TRBJ2-2,16
CASSPQAADTQYF,TRBV7-6,few,-,TRBJ2-3,13
CASSEWGGTDTQYF,TRBV2,-,-,TRBJ2-3,14
CASRGGKTYEQYF,TRBV3-1,-,-,TRBJ2-7,13
CSARAHRGMNGYTF,TRBV20-1,-,-,TRBJ1-2,14
CASRPHRVLTQYF,TRBV6-5,few,-,TRBJ2-3,13
CASSFRAGLRNTEAFF,TRBV6-2/TRBV6-3,-,-,TRBJ1-1,16
CASSYRAGNTEAFF,TRBV6-5,-,-,TRBJ1-1,14
CASSQRQGSYEQYF,TRBV12-3/TRBV12-4,-,TRBD1,TRBJ2-7,14
CSARPGQAFF,TRBV29-1,-,-,TRBJ1-1,10
CSARDRAKSTDTQYF,TRBV20-1,-,-,TRBJ2-3,15
CASRSGGEYNEQFF,TRBV12-3/TRBV12-4,few,TRBD2,TRBJ2-1,14
CASSPRTSGWQFF,TRBV7-9,-,TRBD2,TRBJ2-1,13
CASSLGLAGGEAQETQYF,TRBV18,-,TRBD2,TRBJ2-5,18
CASSQDTAIYGYTF,TRBV4-2,-,-,TRBJ1-2,14
CSVENSGTSGSYNEQFF,TRBV29-1,-,TRBD2,TRBJ2-1,17
CASSRSAGDTQYF,TRBV7-3,-,-,TRBJ2-3,13
CANLSGYSYEQYF,TRBV4-2,-,-,TRBJ2-7,13
CASSVGLAGGAAHFNEQFF,TRBV9,-,TRBD2,TRBJ2-1,19
CASMTGRPGELFF,TRBV6-5,many,TRBD1,TRBJ2-2,13
CSASNSESSTDTQYF,TRBV20-1,-,-,TRBJ2-3,15
CSAPRTYYNEQFF,TRBV20-1,-,-,TRBJ2-1,13
CASSQEVGRTFMNTEAFF,TRBV4-3,-,-,TRBJ1-1,18
CASRTGENTEAFF,TRBV3-1,few,TRBD1,TRBJ1-1,13
CSARETSQETQYF,TRBV20-1,-,-,TRBJ2-5,13
CASNPGREPDEQYF,TRBV5-4,few,TRBD2,TRBJ2-7,14
CASSEGWDRVARRREQYF,TRBV6-1,-,TRBD1,TRBJ2-7,18
CASSARDGGYEQYF,TRBV6-5,-,-,TRBJ2-7,14
CASSRIAGENEQFF,TRBV5-1,-,TRBD2,TRBJ2-1,14
CASSLLTGTDTQYF,TRBV7-3,many,-,TRBJ2-3,14
CASSAAYGTGGYNEQFF,TRBV19,few,-,TRBJ2-1,17
CSAPEKGGRNEQFF,TRBV20-1,-,-,TRBJ2-1,14
CASSSGTTEAFF,TRBV5-1,-,-,TRBJ1-1,12